This T cell receptor beta chain originates from a study of blood T cell repertoires in COVID-19. The germline V gene encodes CDR1 ENHRY and CDR2 SYGVKD. This CDR3 has 14 residues. The J segment lost 4 bases and the V segment lost 5 bases, leaving 2 bases of the junction unmatched. The data were produced by immunoSEQ multiplex PCR, yet TCRdb's version contains in-frame clones alone and is incomplete. The sample lists roughly 200,000 clones; roughly 90% were seen once. The genes are TRBV10-3 and TRBJ2-5; 12 bases line up with TRBD1. The TCR comes from a man in his fifties or sixties with acute or convalescent COVID-19. The sample was peripheral blood. The CDR3 reads CAISWGQGAETQYF. For the CDR3, the DNA is TGTGCCATCAGTTGGGGACAGGGGGCAGAGACCCAGTACTTC.